One and the same sample provided the 9 T cell receptor beta chains below, sequenced in a study of T cell repertoires in cytomegalovirus infection. These receptors have no identified antigens. TCRdb analysed the reads with MiXCR anew, one entry per CDR3 protein. The sample lists around 230,000 distinct CDR3 sequences, 35% to 45% occurring once. The material was CD8+ T cells from cultured PBMCs, obtained from culture after CMV antigen stimulation. The receptor source for this set is a human donor in good health (CMV status not recorded). Some clones in this sample may be carry-over from other donors' samples.

J is TRBJ2-5 and V is TRBV6-2 or TRBV6-3; 12 positions agree with TRBD2. CDR1 is MNHEY and CDR2 is SVGEGT in the germline V gene. This CDR3 has 14 residues. V lost 7 bases and J lost 2; bases outside the gene matches: 2. For the CDR3, the DNA is TGTGCCAGCACCCTAGCGGGGGGGCAAGAGACCCAGTACTTC. Translation gives CASTLAGGQETQYF.

This clonotype has a handful of counts. This chain joins TRBV20-1 and TRBJ2-7; 7 bases are a match to TRBD1. Germline loops: CDR1 DFQATT, CDR2 SNEGSKA (reference sequence). V lost 3 bases, J lost 4 bases, and 9 bases stayed unmatched. The CDR3 runs to 14 residues. The CDR3 sequence: CSARDGTEFYEQYF. DNA of the CDR3: TGCAGTGCTAGGGACGGGACAGAGTTTTACGAGCAGTACTTC.

The CDR3 sequence: CASSYGNTGELFF. The CDR3 region has the DNA TGTGCCAGCAGCTACGGGAACACCGGGGAGCTGTTTTTT. The genes are TRBV7-8 and TRBJ2-2, with D unresolved. Trimming removed 4 bases at V and 1 base at J, with 4 bases between. The CDR3 loop spans 13 amino acids. The V gene's germline CDR1 is SGHVS and CDR2 FQNEAQ. Variable domain in full (rest from reference TRBV7-8 and TRBJ2-2): GAGVSQSPRYKVAKRGQDVALRCDPISGHVSLFWYQQALGQGPEFLTYFQNEAQLDKSGLPSDRFFAERPEGSVSTLKIQRTQQEDSAVYLCASSYGNTGELFFGEGSRLTVL.

This clonotype was detected many times. The rearrangement links TRBV7-8 to TRBJ1-5; a weak D match, TRBD1 (5 bases). Germline CDR1 and CDR2: SGHVS and FQNEAQ. This CDR3 region has 14 residues. Trimming removed 1 base from V and 3 bases from J, with 7 bases in between. The CDR3 loop reads CASSLGGYNQPQHF. The CDR3 nucleotides are TGTGCCAGCAGCTTAGGGGGGTACAATCAGCCCCAGCATTTT.

Details on this clonotype: A junction boundary mismatches the germline segment, possibly from a read error. The rearrangement joins TRBV10-3 to TRBJ2-3, with D hard to call. The CDR3 extends over 15 amino acids. Per germline, CDR1 ENHRY and CDR2 SYGVKD. CDR3 region: CATSESEDETDTQYF. As DNA, the CDR3 is TGTGCCACCAGTGAGAGTGAGGACGAGACAGATACGCAGTATTTT.

CDR3 amino acids: CSARDGGGGETQYF. In DNA form, the CDR3 reads TGCAGTGCTAGAGATGGGGGCGGGGGGGAGACCCAGTACTTC. The chain joins TRBV20-1 to TRBJ2-5, with 8 bases matching TRBD2. Per germline, CDR1 DFQATT and CDR2 SNEGSKA (reference sequence). The V segment lost 0 bases and the J segment 5 bases; nucleotides outside the gene matches: 5. The CDR3 has 14 amino acids.

This clonotype was detected only a few times. This chain uses TRBV27 with TRBJ2-1; 10 bases map to TRBD2. The CDR3 runs to 18 residues. V dropped 4 bases and J dropped 2; count of bases not matched to a gene: 11. Looked up from germline, CDR1 is MNHEY and CDR2 is SMNVEV (reference sequence). The CDR3 spells CASSSDILTSGTYNEQFF. The CDR3 DNA is TGTGCCAGCAGTTCCGATATTTTAACTAGCGGGACCTACAATGAGCAGTTCTTC.

This clonotype was counted a few times. The chain is built from TRBV27 and TRBJ2-3, with D tentatively TRBD2 (5 bases). The CDR3 runs 14 residues. From germline, CDR1 is MNHEY and CDR2 SMNVEV (reference sequence). V was trimmed by 2 bases and J by 8 bases, leaving 14 bases between them. This CDR3 reads CASSLSDWAGTQYF. The CDR3 DNA reads TGTGCCAGCAGTTTAAGCGATTGGGCGGGTACGCAGTATTTT.

The chain uses TRBV9 and TRBJ2-1; TRBD2 agrees at 9 bases. The CDR3 covers 17 residues. V lost 3 bases to trimming and J lost 0 bases; unmatched junction nucleotides: 7. Germline assignment: CDR1 SGDLS and CDR2 YYNGEE. CDR3: CASSAAGGLSSYNEQFF. The CDR3 DNA is TGTGCCAGCAGCGCAGCGGGGGGCCTCAGCTCCTACAATGAGCAGTTCTTC.